This T cell receptor (beta chain) was found in a study of cytomegalovirus exposure and HLA in healthy donors. V was pared by 3 bases and J by 2 bases, with 12 bases between. The CDR3 is 15 amino acids. Germline V gene data show CDR1 as SGHTA and CDR2 as FQGNSA. It was with 60 Vbeta and 13 Jbeta primers that the PCR ran. Generated by immunoSEQ multiplex PCR, the TCRdb table keeps only in-frame clones and is missing some. The data hold 95,000 to 150,000 clones, with over 60% observed a single time. Study-wide points: For most TCR beta V segments, an earlier analysis put the productive rate at about 90% or about 30% of the time.

When sampled, the donors appeared nominally healthy, though they likely had unrecorded immune exposures. Of note for this clone: Its target is unknown.

The chain combines TRBV7-2 with TRBJ2-3; D unclear. The sample taken for sequencing was PBMCs. This clonotype was obtained from a man younger than 30 in good health and CMV-seronegative. The CDR3 DNA follows: TGTGCCAGCAGCTTTGTTAGATTTAACACAGATACGCAGTATTTT. It encodes CASSFVRFNTDTQYF. The variable domain in full, with the rest retrieved from reference TRBV7-2 and TRBJ2-3, is GAGVSQSPSNKVTEKGKDVELRCDPISGHTALYWYRQSLGQGLEFLIYFQGNSAPDKSGLPSDRFSAERTGGSVSTLTIQRTQQEDSAVYLCASSFVRFNTDTQYFGPGTRLTVL.